The source of this TCR beta chain is a study of Ad26.COV2.S vaccination and SARS-CoV-2 variants (dated by TCRdb to the early 2020s). At the level of the whole study: Vaccine-arm donors came from COV1001, a multicentre, randomized, double-blind, placebo-controlled phase I-IIa trial of Ad26.COV2.S in healthy adults. Ad26.COV2.S was administered intramuscularly at a dose of 5x10^10 or 1x10^11 viral particles, either as one shot or as two shots given 56 days apart. Sequencing of the TCRbeta repertoire served to evaluate the specificity and breadth of SARS-CoV-2-reactive T cell receptors following Ad26.COV2.S vaccination. Throughout the experiments and outcome assessment, investigators stayed blinded to trial group allocation. Trial participants were randomized into five groups of five: low-dose or high-dose Ad26.COV2.S given once or twice, or placebo on both occasions. The TCR-sequenced set comprised about 32 samples: roughly 19 Ad26.COV2.S vaccine recipients, 5 placebo recipients and 8 SARS-CoV-2 convalescent individuals.

As regards this clone: It lacks a known antigen. It has no much larger one-base neighbor in the sample; base qualities were not kept.

From the germline V gene, CDR1 is KGHDR and CDR2 is SFDVKD. The junction carries 15 bases between V and J, which are trimmed by 7 bases and 1 base respectively. The CDR3 sequence holds 15 residues, the cysteine and phenylalanine included. Of all the DNA, just the CDR3 is kept, 45 bases in frame from base 1. Study-wide findings and limitations: Ad26.COV2.S recipients had higher spike-specific TCR breadth than placebo recipients (P = 0.0014). After vaccination, spike-specific CD8+ and CD4+ T cell responses were reported to show substantial breadth. The authors noted that the TCR breadth and depth analyses may have underestimated total T cell responses. Vaccine and placebo recipients had comparable non-spike TCR breadth, which fits with the vaccine containing only spike. The study was not powered to compare responses between vaccine doses or regimens.

The intended sense of this specimen's treatment or condition label: 19 received Ad26.COV2.S at low or high dose, single or two shots; about 5 received placebo; per-sample allocation not given. Repertoires of vaccine and placebo recipients were sequenced from samples collected on day 63 after the first injection. Cohort 1b enrolled about 25 adults aged 18-55 years at a single site in Boston, USA, between 29 July and 7 August 2020. Ad26.COV2.S was a replication-incompetent adenovirus type 26 vector that expressed a prefusion-stabilized SARS-CoV-2 spike protein derived from the original Wuhan strain. TCRbeta CDR3 regions were sequenced with the immunoSEQ Assay. After extraction, genomic DNA underwent amplification by bias-controlled multiplex PCR, followed by high-throughput sequencing. The authors' analysis ran thus. To quantify the absolute abundance of every unique TCRbeta CDR3 region, sequences were collapsed and filtered. T cell fraction was estimated by normalizing TCRbeta template counts to usable DNA, with usable DNA measured through amplification of reference genes found in all nucleated cells. Repertoire TCRs were annotated as SARS-CoV-2-specific when V gene, CDR3 amino acid sequence and J gene were exactly matched to a known reactive TCR set. The reference SARS-CoV-2 TCR set was obtained from MIRA and was filtered for enrichment in COVID-19-positive ImmuneCODE repertoires, whereby public or cross-reactive TCRs were removed. Using the MIRA antigens, annotated TCRs were further analysed by specific ORF or by position within an ORF. Depth was the summed frequency of annotated unique rearrangements, while breadth was defined as annotated unique rearrangements over total unique productive rearrangements. Group comparisons of TCR breadth used two-sided Wilcoxon rank-sum tests. Here the immuneACCESS table is served through TCRdb, limited to in-frame sequences with V and J called. Missing clones are a known gap in these copies; in checked studies unresolved V genes cover under half, and the rest lacks a known reason. The V and J calls and clone size were taken over from that table, and D and trimming were inferred from the DNA. A total of about 680,000 clones appear in this sample, more than 80% of them only once. The top ten hold nearly 1.5% of the sample.

The chain joins TRBV24-1 to TRBJ2-5; perhaps TRBD2 is the D gene, with 6 bases matching. This receptor was identified in a person aged 18-65 years who received the Ad26.COV2.S COVID-19 vaccine or a placebo. The source was peripheral blood, collected in a trial of Ad26.COV2.S vaccine versus placebo. The DNA sequence is TGTGCCACCAGCGCCTCGAGGGACTTCCAAGAGACCCAGTACTTC. It specifies CATSASRDFQETQYF.